The following is a T cell receptor beta chain sequence with its context. The antigen is unknown. This entry belongs to a study of cytomegalovirus exposure and HLA in healthy donors. In the PCR, 60 Vbeta and 13 Jbeta primers were used. Measured with immunoSEQ multiplex PCR; TCRdb has only the in-frame clones, and not every one. The repertoire holds around 99,000 clones, with around four fifths as singletons. Study findings and constraints: As a later analysis revealed, the rate of TCR association differed by HLA locus, with DRB1 most and HLA-C fewest. Among the sequence variants, a highly shared cluster was likely an artifact of sequencing. The investigators catalogued about 170 TCR beta chains as cytomegalovirus-associated.

The ends lost 5 bases at V and 4 bases at J; junction bases unmatched: 4. This CDR3 has 13 amino acids. Germline V gene data show CDR1 as MDHEN and CDR2 as SYDVKM. Material: PBMCs. The receptor's source is a man younger than 40 in good health and CMV-seronegative. This chain connects TRBV28 to TRBJ1-2; 7 bases agree with TRBD1. CDR3 nucleotides: TGTGCCAGCAGTCGACAGGGCCGCTATGGCTACACCTTC. Translation: CASSRQGRYGYTF.